This T cell receptor (beta chain) appears in the sequencing data of a study of cytomegalovirus exposure and HLA in healthy donors. General study points: As a later analysis revealed, the rate of TCR association differed by HLA locus, with DRB1 most and HLA-C fewest. Presence/absence analyses rested on an assumption that sequencing depth was roughly uniform across donors. Later on, an analysis tied 15,000 to 20,000 TCR beta sequences to HLA alleles at 0.05 false discovery rate.

As concerns this clone: What it binds is unknown.

The CDR3 is 17 residues long. V lost 7 bases, J lost 2 bases, and 14 bases stayed unmatched. PCR involved 60 Vbeta and 13 Jbeta primers. TCRdb keeps only in-frame clones here, not all; method: immunoSEQ multiplex PCR. The sample contains under 200,000 clones, roughly 80% of which appear only once. This TCR was sampled from a woman aged 25-40 years in good health and CMV-seropositive. What was sequenced was PBMCs. The chain employs TRBV23-1 and TRBJ1-2; 9 positions agree with TRBD1. TRBV23-1 qualifies as an ORF whose function is uncertain. CDR3 sequence: CASNYPLSGTGNYGYTF. The CDR3 DNA follows: TGCGCCAGCAATTACCCGCTTTCCGGGACAGGGAACTATGGCTACACCTTC.